This entry concerns a single T cell receptor (beta chain). Its antigen remains unknown. This sample stems from a study of shared clonotypes between healthy human individuals. The study, taken as a whole, reports: Clonotypes which were not shared had lower generation probabilities than clonotypes that all four donors shared.

Losses at the gene ends were 6 bases for V and 4 bases for J; bases not matched to a gene: 8. The germline V gene encodes CDR1 LNHDA and CDR2 SQIVND (reference sequence). The CDR3 covers 16 residues. TCRdb's table, derived via immunoSEQ multiplex PCR, lists solely in-frame clones and lacks some. The sample holds around 1.4 million clones; approximately 98.5% are singletons and the top ten take over 0.3%. The sample taken for sequencing was naive CD4+ T cells sorted from blood. Subset denoted: CD45RA+ positively selected. The TCR originated in a man younger than 40 in good health. The chain couples TRBV19 to TRBJ2-6, with TRBD1 matching over 8 bases. Written as DNA, the CDR3 is TGTGCCAGTAGCCAGGGGGCCGTGGCCGGGGCCAACGTCCTGACTTTC. Translation: CASSQGAVAGANVLTF. Drawing the rest from reference TRBV19 and TRBJ2-6, the complete variable domain is DGGITQSPKYLFRKEGQNVTLSCEQNLNHDAMYWYRQDPGQGLRLIYYSQIVNDFQKGDIAEGYSVSREKKESFPLTVTSAQKNPTAFYLCASSQGAVAGANVLTFGAGSRLTVL.